What follows are 27 T cell receptor beta chains derived from one specimen sequenced in a study of blood T cell repertoires in COVID-19. Assay: immunoSEQ multiplex PCR; the TCRdb copy retains only in-frame clones and omits some. The sample records over 200,000 clones, roughly nine tenths being singletons. The specimen was PBMCs or T cells enriched from blood (not recorded which). Every receptor here comes from a woman between 45 and 60 years old in a cohort exposed to, infected with or recovered from COVID-19 (not recorded which).

This sequence joins TRBV7-8 and TRBJ2-7, with 8 nucleotides matching TRBD1. This CDR3 has 15 residues. V dropped 2 bases and J dropped 7; count of bases not matched to a gene: 10. The V gene's germline CDR1 is SGHVS and CDR2 FQNEAQ. CDR3 loop: CASSLSGTGVLEQYF. The CDR3, as DNA: TGTGCCAGCAGCTTATCGGGGACAGGAGTCCTGGAGCAGTACTTC.

The J gene is TRBJ2-3, the V gene TRBV5-1; 10 bases agree with TRBD1. This CDR3 has 15 amino acids. From germline, CDR1 is SGHRS and CDR2 YFSETQ. Trimming cost V 4 bases and J 4 bases; bases outside gene matches: 6. CDR3 amino acids: CASSPGTGEADTQYF. The DNA of the CDR3 is TGCGCCAGCAGCCCGGGGACAGGGGAAGCAGATACGCAGTATTTT.

This clone appeared a single time. J is TRBJ2-3 and V is TRBV12-5; 8 nucleotides match TRBD2. Per germline, CDR1 LGHNT and CDR2 FRNRAP. This CDR3 contains 14 residues. Germline trimming cut 7 bases from V and 11 bases from J; bases unmatched to any gene: 14. The CDR3 region has the DNA TGTGCTAGTGCCCTTTCTTTGGTAGCGGGGAGGCAGTATTTT. This encodes CASALSLVAGRQYF.

The rearrangement uses TRBV6-2 or TRBV6-3 and TRBJ2-7; D is perhaps TRBD1 (6 bases). This CDR3 has 12 residues. From germline, CDR1 is MNHEY and CDR2 SVGEGT. Trimming took 4 bases from V and 9 from J, leaving 13 bases between them. The CDR3 protein is CASSWTTGRQYF. For the CDR3, the DNA is TGTGCCAGCAGTTGGACCACAGGGAGGCAGTACTTC.

The V call is TRBV6-2 or TRBV6-3, the J call TRBJ1-2; unclear D gene. Per germline, CDR1 MNHEY and CDR2 SVGEGT. CDR3 length equals 19 residues. Trimming left V 5 bases short and J 0 bases short, with 25 bases between. The CDR3 region is CASSTLATTTLAPNYGYTF. CDR3 sequence (DNA): TGTGCCAGCAGTACCCTCGCCACAACCACCCTGGCCCCTAACTATGGCTACACCTTC.

This clone showed up just once. This chain joins TRBV4-3 and TRBJ1-2, with D possibly TRBD1 on 6 matching bases. Germline V gene data show CDR1 as LGHNA and CDR2 as YSLEER. V lost 0 bases and J 5 bases, leaving 10 bases between the germline ends. The CDR3 has 14 residues. Here the CDR3 reads CASSQEGGSYGYTF. The CDR3 nucleotides read TGCGCCAGCAGCCAAGAAGGGGGTAGTTATGGCTACACCTTC.

The J gene is TRBJ1-2, the V gene TRBV4-3; D unresolved. V was cut by 0 bases and J by 4 bases, with 9 bases left in between. This CDR3 comprises 14 residues. Germline-derived CDR1 and CDR2 are LGHNA and YSLEER. This chain's CDR3 is CASSQDTEGYGYTF. The CDR3 DNA reads TGCGCCAGCAGCCAAGATACGGAGGGCTATGGCTACACCTTC.

The chain employs TRBV7-9 and TRBJ1-1; D gene ambiguous. This CDR3 is 13 amino acids long. From germline, CDR1 is SEHNR and CDR2 FQNEAQ (reference sequence). V lost 0 bases to trimming and J lost 3 bases, with 5 bases between them. CDR3 in DNA: TGTGCCAGCAGCTTAGCGTCGTACACTGAAGCTTTCTTT. Its translation: CASSLASYTEAFF.

As DNA, the CDR3 is TGCAGCGTTTTTCGGACAGGGGTGGTTGAGACCCAGTACTTC. This gives the protein CSVFRTGVVETQYF. The chain joins TRBV29-1 to TRBJ2-5; 9 bases agree with TRBD1. With V trimmed by 5 bases and J by 5 bases, 9 bases remained unmatched. Germline V gene data show CDR1 as SQVTM and CDR2 as ANQGSEA. The CDR3 extends over 14 amino acids.

This clone was counted a single time. The chain employs TRBV5-1 and TRBJ1-4; 10 bases fit TRBD1. The CDR3 contains 14 residues. The germline gives CDR1 SGHRS, CDR2 YFSETQ. The trim removed 4 bases at V and 6 bases at J, leaving 3 bases unmatched. The CDR3, as DNA: TGCGCCAGCAGCCGACAGGGGGCGGATGAAAAACTGTTTTTT. Translated: CASSRQGADEKLFF. Looking up the rest from reference TRBV5-1 and TRBJ1-4 gives the full variable domain: KAGVTQTPRYLIKTRGQQVTLSCSPISGHRSVSWYQQTPGQGLQFLFEYFSETQRNKGNFPGRFSGRQFSNSRSEMNVSTLELGDSALYLCASSRQGADEKLFFGSGTQLSVL.

The rearrangement joins TRBV11-3 to TRBJ1-5, with a possible D match to TRBD1 (6 bases). The CDR3 length is 19 residues. Per germline, CDR1 SGHNT and CDR2 YENEEA. V gave up 0 bases and J gave up 2 bases, with 20 bases separating them. The CDR3 reads CASSLDLGQGLTCNQPQHF. The CDR3 nucleotides read TGTGCCAGCAGCTTAGATCTCGGGCAGGGGTTGACTTGCAATCAGCCCCAGCATTTT.

V usage is TRBV29-1 and J usage is TRBJ2-5; TRBD2 agrees at 10 bases. The CDR3 extends over 16 amino acids. The junction had 8 bases not matched to a gene; V was cut back by 3 bases and J by 1 base. Germline V gene sequence: CDR1 SQVTM, CDR2 ANQGSEA. CDR3 region: CSVEEAGGPLQETQYF. As DNA, the CDR3 is TGCAGCGTTGAGGAAGCGGGGGGGCCCCTCCAAGAGACCCAGTACTTC. Full variable domain (outside the CDR3, taken from reference TRBV29-1 and TRBJ2-5): SAVISQKPSRDICQRGTSLTIQCQVDSQVTMMFWYRQQPGQSLTLIATANQGSEATYESGFVIDKFPISRPNLTFSTLTVSNMSPEDSSIYLCSVEEAGGPLQETQYFGPGTRLLVL.

The rearrangement uses TRBV12-3 or TRBV12-4 and TRBJ2-7; TRBD1 agrees at 9 bases. CDR3 length: 13 amino acids. Losses at the gene ends were 8 bases for V and 1 base for J; bases not matched to a gene: 3. The CDR3 nucleotides read TGTGCCAGCGCGACAGGGGGTTCCTACGAGCAGTACTTC. Amino acids: CASATGGSYEQYF.

The V gene is TRBV3-1 (or the pseudogene TRBV3-2), the J gene TRBJ1-1; D is perhaps TRBD1 (5 bases). This CDR3 spans 13 amino acids. Germline values: CDR1 LGHDT, CDR2 YNNKEL (reference sequence). V was shortened by 4 bases and J by 7 bases, with 13 bases between the two germline ends. The CDR3 coding sequence is TGTGCCAGCAGCCGGGCTGGGGGGGTTGAAGCTTTCTTT. Amino acids: CASSRAGGVEAFF.

This chain connects TRBV5-4 to TRBJ1-2; weak D call: TRBD1 (5 bases). The germline V gene encodes CDR1 SGHNT and CDR2 YYREEE (reference sequence). This CDR3 is built from 13 residues. V lost 6 bases, J lost 4 bases, and 13 bases lay in between. The CDR3 coding sequence is TGTGCCAGCACCCCGGCAGGGCCCTATGGCTACACCTTC. Its translation: CASTPAGPYGYTF.

The rearrangement links TRBV2 to TRBJ2-7; TRBD2 agrees at 9 bases. The CDR3 is 15 residues long. In germline, CDR1 is SNHLY, CDR2 FYNNEI. J was trimmed by 3 bases and V by 2 bases; bases with no gene match: 5. CDR3 in amino acids: CASSERPSGDYEQYF. The CDR3, as DNA: TGTGCCAGCAGTGAAAGGCCTAGCGGGGACTACGAGCAGTACTTC.

V is TRBV4-2 and J is TRBJ2-7, with D possibly TRBD1 on 5 matching bases. The CDR3 covers 14 residues. Trimming pared 4 bases from V and 5 bases from J, leaving 15 bases between. Germline CDR1 and CDR2: LGHNA and YNFKEQ. The CDR3 bases are TGTGCCAGCAGCCCACTCAACAGGTTAAACGAGCAGTACTTC. Translation gives CASSPLNRLNEQYF.

The chain is built from TRBV5-5 and TRBJ1-2; 8 positions match TRBD1. This CDR3 is built from 15 residues. Germline loops: CDR1 SGHKS, CDR2 YYEKEE (reference sequence). The trim removed 0 bases at V and 4 bases at J, leaving 5 bases unmatched. As DNA, the CDR3 is TGTGCCAGCAGCTTGGACAGACAGGGGATCTATGGCTACACCTTC. It codes for CASSLDRQGIYGYTF.

A single count supports this clone. The CDR3 DNA follows: TGTGCCTGGAGCCCCGGGTTAGTCAATGAGCAGTTCTTC. Encoded protein: CAWSPGLVNEQFF. The chain combines TRBV30 with TRBJ2-1, with no clear D. From germline, CDR1 is GTSNPN and CDR2 SVGIG (reference sequence). V lost 3 bases, J lost 6 bases, and 12 bases lay in between. The CDR3 spans 13 residues.

This rearrangement joins TRBV4-1 to TRBJ2-5; perhaps TRBD1 as D (6 bases). Between the trimmed V and J ends, which lost 9 bases and 5 bases, there was a span of 16 bases. The germline CDR1 and CDR2 sequences are MGHRA and YSYEKL. This CDR3 spans 13 amino acids. CDR3 DNA: TGCGCCAGTGGGCAGGGGCCGAGCGAGACCCAGTACTTC. Encoded protein: CASGQGPSETQYF.

The J gene is TRBJ1-1, the V gene TRBV19, with no clear D. This CDR3 region has 14 residues. The V gene's germline CDR1 is LNHDA and CDR2 SQIVND (reference sequence). Trimming took 8 bases from V and 5 from J, leaving 18 bases between them. The CDR3 bases are TGTGCCAGTCCGAGCGCCAGTTCGAAGACTGAAGCTTTCTTT. Translating it yields CASPSASSKTEAFF.

The rearrangement uses TRBV19 and TRBJ1-3; no reliable D call. V lost 6 bases to trimming and J lost 0 bases, with 9 bases between them. The CDR3 contains 14 residues. The germline gives CDR1 LNHDA, CDR2 SQIVND (reference sequence). Here the CDR3 DNA reads TGTGCCAGTAGCAGAACAGCCTCTGGAAACACCATATATTTT. It specifies CASSRTASGNTIYF. Drawing the rest from reference TRBV19 and TRBJ1-3, the complete variable domain is DGGITQSPKYLFRKEGQNVTLSCEQNLNHDAMYWYRQDPGQGLRLIYYSQIVNDFQKGDIAEGYSVSREKKESFPLTVTSAQKNPTAFYLCASSRTASGNTIYFGEGSWLTVV.

A few counts support this clone. V and J are TRBV5-8 and TRBJ2-1; 12 bases line up with TRBD2. The germline V gene encodes CDR1 SGHTS and CDR2 YDEGEE. CDR3 length equals 15 residues. After removal of 1 base from V and 11 bases from J, the junction contained 7 bases not matched to a gene. The DNA of the CDR3 is TGTGCCAGCAGCTTGTTTACTAGCGGGGGGTTACAGCAGTTCTTC. It yields the protein CASSLFTSGGLQQFF.

CDR3 residues: CASSLESATNEKLFF. The DNA for the CDR3 is TGTGCCAGCTCACTTGAGAGTGCAACTAATGAAAAACTGTTTTTT. The V gene is TRBV18, the J gene TRBJ1-4; D is uncertain. V dropped 4 bases and J dropped 0 bases, with 9 bases sitting between them. The CDR3 length is 15 residues. Germline V gene lookup returns CDR1 KGHSH and CDR2 LQKENI.

The chain couples TRBV5-6 to TRBJ2-7, with 9 positions matching TRBD1. This CDR3 region has 14 residues. CDR1 is SGHDT and CDR2 is YYEEEE in the germline V gene. Trimming took 4 bases from V and 0 from J; bases not matched to a gene: 2. The CDR3 nucleotides are TGTGCCAGCAGCCCGACAGGGGGCTCCTACGAGCAGTACTTC. It encodes CASSPTGGSYEQYF.

This clone was detected a few times. V and J are TRBV5-4 and TRBJ2-5; TRBD2 matches at 10 bases. V lost 2 bases and J lost 2; bases outside the gene matches: 0. There are 14 residues in the CDR3. CDR1 and CDR2 from the germline V gene are SGHNT and YYREEE (reference sequence). This CDR3 reads CASSLAGGQETQYF. The CDR3 DNA reads TGTGCCAGCAGCTTAGCGGGGGGGCAAGAGACCCAGTACTTC.

This clone was counted once. The chain recombines TRBV28 with TRBJ1-1; 7 bases fit TRBD1. Trimming at V came to 7 bases and at J to 3 bases, leaving 11 bases not matched to a gene. CDR1 and CDR2 from the germline V gene are MDHEN and SYDVKM. This CDR3 has 15 residues. The CDR3 region has the DNA TGTGCCAGCACCGGTGGAGGGCAGGGGGACACTGAAGCTTTCTTT. Protein: CASTGGGQGDTEAFF.